The 32 T cell receptor beta chains in this list originate from one sample, sequenced in a study of a mutant IDH1 vaccine in newly diagnosed glioma. Which antigens these TCRs recognize remains unknown. The data were produced by immunoSEQ multiplex PCR, yet TCRdb's version contains in-frame clones alone and is incomplete. The table has fewer than 95,000 clones, about 81% seen once. Time point indicated: week 47, end of study. Doses of 300 ug of mutant IDH1 20-mer peptide were given with topical imiquimod. Sequences were derived from PBMCs, sampled from a glioma patient whose treatment included an IDH1 peptide vaccine. Receptor source: a man aged 40-49 years with glioma.

This clone has just a few counts. The CDR3 is CASSQGQGAQSEAFF. CDR3 bases: TGCGCCAGCAGCCAAGGACAGGGGGCGCAGTCTGAAGCTTTCTTT. The J gene is TRBJ1-1, the V gene TRBV4-1, with 10 bases identical to TRBD1. V shed 1 base and J 6 bases; nucleotides not matched to a gene: 5. Germline V gene lookup returns CDR1 MGHRA and CDR2 YSYEKL. CDR3 length: 15 residues.

This clone was recorded only once. The chain carries TRBV18 and TRBJ2-3; D not resolved. CDR1 and CDR2 (germline): KGHSH, LQKENI. The CDR3 sequence is 13 residues long. Trimming left V 0 bases short and J 5 bases short, with 6 bases between. As DNA, the CDR3 is TGTGCCAGCTCACCACCTCGGTTAGATACGCAGTATTTT. It specifies CASSPPRLDTQYF.

This sequence joins TRBV11-3 and TRBJ2-3; D uncertain. Germline CDR1 and CDR2: SGHNT and YENEEA. The CDR3 is made up of 15 amino acids. V dropped 5 bases and J dropped 1 base, with 13 bases sitting between them. The CDR3 here is CASSPGQRGTDTQYF. Here the CDR3 DNA reads TGTGCCAGCAGCCCGGGCCAACGGGGCACAGATACGCAGTATTTT.

This clone came up a few times. The chain links TRBV7-9 to TRBJ1-6; D call uncertain. The CDR3 length is 12 residues. Trimming removed 5 bases from V and 4 bases from J, with 3 bases in between. Germline-derived CDR1 and CDR2 are SEHNR and FQNEAQ (reference sequence). The CDR3 nucleotides are TGTGCCAGCAGCCCATATAATTCACCCCTCCACTTT. It yields the protein CASSPYNSPLHF.

The CDR3 coding sequence is TGCGCCAGCAGAGGACAACCCCATTCACCCCTCCACTTT. Amino acids: CASRGQPHSPLHF. The rearrangement joins TRBV10-2 to TRBJ1-6; tentatively, D is TRBD1 (5 bases). V dropped 6 bases and J dropped 8 bases, with 11 bases sitting between them. The CDR3 contains 13 residues. Germline loops: CDR1 WSHSY, CDR2 SAAADI.

Only a few counts were recorded for this clone. The V gene is TRBV6-4, the J gene TRBJ2-2; no firm D call. Germline assignment: CDR1 MRHNA and CDR2 SNTAGT. With 4 bases removed from V and 7 bases from J, the gap between germline ends came to 13 bases. This CDR3 has 14 residues. The CDR3 sequence: CASSAGSSVGELFF. CDR3 nucleotides: TGTGCCAGCAGTGCCGGGTCGTCCGTCGGGGAGCTGTTTTTT.

The chain uses TRBV5-6 and TRBJ2-2, with D possibly matching TRBD2 (6 bases). This CDR3 has 15 amino acids. V shed 4 bases and J shed 5 bases, with 15 bases lying between them. Germline assignment: CDR1 SGHDT and CDR2 YYEEEE. The CDR3 protein is CASSKGTRGTGELFF. The CDR3 nucleotides read TGTGCCAGCAGCAAGGGGACTCGCGGGACCGGGGAGCTGTTTTTT.

To note about this clone: Other nucleotide sequences from this sample produce the same CDR3. The chain uses TRBV18 and TRBJ1-1, with TRBD1 matching over 8 bases. Germline CDR1 is KGHSH and CDR2 is LQKENI. V lost 5 bases to trimming and J lost 1 base; unmatched junction nucleotides: 3. The CDR3 is 14 amino acids. The CDR3 sequence is CASSSGTGNTEAFF. The CDR3 DNA reads as TGTGCCAGCTCATCCGGGACAGGGAACACTGAAGCTTTCTTT.

This rearrangement joins TRBV11-2 to TRBJ2-2; no definite D call. This CDR3 has 15 residues. Trimming removed 0 bases at V and 5 bases at J, with 10 bases between. Germline V gene data show CDR1 as SGHAT and CDR2 as FQNNGV. The DNA of the CDR3 is TGTGCCAGCAGCTTAGACCCTGACGGTACCGGGGAGCTGTTTTTT. Amino acids: CASSLDPDGTGELFF.

The chain uses TRBV6-4 and TRBJ1-4; TRBD1 aligns across 8 bases. CDR1 MRHNA and CDR2 SNTAGT come from the germline V gene. The CDR3 contains 18 residues. Trimming removed 6 bases from V and 3 bases from J; junction bases left unmatched: 15. The CDR3 here is CASSLPGGPGASNEKLFF. The CDR3 region has the DNA TGTGCCAGCAGCCTTCCAGGGGGCCCAGGGGCCTCTAATGAAAAACTGTTTTTT.

The rearrangement uses TRBV7-3 and TRBJ2-2; a possible D gene is TRBD1 (5 bases). There are 13 residues in the CDR3. Germline V gene lookup returns CDR1 SGHTA and CDR2 FQGTGA. V lost 5 bases, J lost 6 bases, and 10 bases lay in between. The CDR3 is CASSIKGAGELFF. DNA of the CDR3: TGTGCCAGCAGCATTAAAGGGGCCGGGGAGCTGTTTTTT.

The chain couples TRBV10-2 to TRBJ1-2; TRBD1 might be the D (5 bases). Trimming removed 6 bases at V and 2 bases at J, with 13 bases between. Germline CDR1 reads WSHSY; CDR2 reads SAAADI. There are 14 residues in the CDR3. The CDR3 coding sequence is TGCGCCAGCAGGGAGACAGCTCGCAACTATGGCTACACCTTC. Translation: CASRETARNYGYTF.

V usage is TRBV4-1 and J usage is TRBJ1-3; possibly TRBD1 for D (6 bases). Germline V gives CDR1 MGHRA, CDR2 YSYEKL. Trimming removed 5 bases from V and 2 bases from J, with 13 bases in between. This CDR3 region has 15 residues. The CDR3 sequence: CASSSPGVPGNTIYF. For the CDR3, the DNA is TGCGCCAGCAGCTCCCCAGGGGTCCCTGGAAACACCATATATTTT.

The J gene is TRBJ2-7, the V gene TRBV5-8; no firm D call. The CDR3 extends over 12 amino acids. Trimming took 4 bases from V and 6 from J, leaving 11 bases between them. CDR1 is SGHTS and CDR2 is YDEGEE in the germline V gene. As DNA, the CDR3 is TGTGCCAGCAGCGGCTCCTTTGGCGAGCAGTACTTC. This translates into CASSGSFGEQYF.

The chain combines TRBV10-3 with TRBJ1-6, with TRBD1 matching over 8 bases. V dropped 0 bases and J dropped 11; count of bases not matched to a gene: 6. CDR3 length equals 15 residues. Germline CDR1 ENHRY, CDR2 SYGVKD. The CDR3 loop reads CAISESGQGITPLHF. The DNA of the CDR3 is TGTGCCATCAGTGAGTCTGGACAGGGAATAACACCCCTCCACTTT.

This clone was observed a single time. The genes are TRBV5-5 and TRBJ2-7, with 9 bases matching TRBD1. V was clipped by 4 bases and J by 5 bases; unmatched bases: 7. CDR3 length: 14 residues. Germline-derived CDR1 and CDR2 are SGHKS and YYEKEE (reference sequence). The CDR3 here is CASSARTGVHEQYF. The CDR3, as DNA: TGTGCCAGCAGCGCCCGGACAGGGGTCCACGAGCAGTACTTC.

The chain carries TRBV29-1 and TRBJ2-1; no clear D gene. Germline CDR1 SQVTM, CDR2 ANQGSEA. The CDR3 sequence is 14 residues long. Deletions cut 4 bases from V and 1 base from J, with 11 bases between. The CDR3 is CSVVSTMSYNEQFF. In DNA form, the CDR3 reads TGCAGCGTTGTGAGTACCATGTCCTACAATGAGCAGTTCTTC.

This clone turned up a few times. The rearrangement uses TRBV5-4 and TRBJ1-1, with TRBD1 identical over 9 bases. Germline assignment: CDR1 SGHNT and CDR2 YYREEE (reference sequence). This CDR3 contains 13 residues. Losses at the gene ends were 7 bases for V and 10 bases for J; bases not matched to a gene: 11. Here the CDR3 reads CASQIQGAKGAFF. The CDR3 nucleotides are TGTGCCAGCCAAATACAGGGGGCGAAGGGAGCTTTCTTT.

The V and J genes are TRBV6-1 and TRBJ1-1; D possibly corresponds to TRBD1 (6 bases). Trimming left V 7 bases short and J 0 bases short, with 9 bases between. Germline-derived CDR1 and CDR2 are MNHNS and SASEGT. There are 13 residues in the CDR3. Here the CDR3 DNA reads TGTGCCAGCAACAGGGCCTTGAACACTGAAGCTTTCTTT. Translated, it gives CASNRALNTEAFF.

This chain joins TRBV15 and TRBJ1-3; perhaps TRBD1 as D (5 bases). V was clipped by 1 base and J by 3 bases, with 10 bases between them. Germline loops: CDR1 LNHNV, CDR2 YYDKDF (reference sequence). The CDR3 is made up of 15 amino acids. The CDR3 DNA follows: TGTGCCACCAGCAGAGGGAGGGGAATTGGAAACACCATATATTTT. Protein: CATSRGRGIGNTIYF.

The V and J genes are TRBV5-1 and TRBJ2-1, with D perhaps matching TRBD1 (6 bases). This CDR3 has 15 amino acids. V lost 2 bases and J lost 2, with 11 bases in between. Germline CDR1 and CDR2: SGHRS and YFSETQ. This CDR3 reads CASSFVQGTYNEQFF. CDR3 coding DNA: TGCGCCAGCAGCTTCGTTCAGGGGACCTACAATGAGCAGTTCTTC. Using reference TRBV5-1 and TRBJ2-1 for the parts outside the CDR3, the full variable domain is KAGVTQTPRYLIKTRGQQVTLSCSPISGHRSVSWYQQTPGQGLQFLFEYFSETQRNKGNFPGRFSGRQFSNSRSEMNVSTLELGDSALYLCASSFVQGTYNEQFFGPGTRLTVL.

This clone was counted ten times or more. V is TRBV20-1 and J is TRBJ1-2; tentatively, D is TRBD1 (6 bases). The CDR3 is 11 residues long. V was pared by 6 bases and J by 7 bases, with 12 bases between. In germline, CDR1 is DFQATT, CDR2 SNEGSKA (reference sequence). This CDR3 is CSATQGGGYTF. CDR3 sequence (DNA): TGCAGTGCCACACAGGGAGGTGGCTACACCTTC.

V usage is TRBV4-3 and J usage is TRBJ2-7; D call uncertain. The V gene's germline CDR1 is LGHNA and CDR2 YSLEER. This CDR3 is 16 amino acids long. V lost 0 bases to trimming and J lost 3 bases, with 15 bases between them. For the CDR3, the DNA is TGCGCCAGCAGCCAAGATTTCGACACCGGTCGCTACGAGCAGTACTTC. It translates to CASSQDFDTGRYEQYF.

CDR3 nucleotide sequence: TGCGCCAGCAGCTTGTTCGGGCAGGCCACCGGGGAGCTGTTTTTT. It translates to CASSLFGQATGELFF. V is TRBV5-1 and J is TRBJ2-2, with D uncertain. CDR3 size: 15 residues. Trimming took 1 base from V and 4 from J, leaving 11 bases between them. Germline V CDR1 and CDR2: SGHRS, YFSETQ.

This chain joins TRBV15 and TRBJ1-1; perhaps TRBD1 as D (5 bases). Germline CDR1 reads LNHNV; CDR2 reads YYDKDF (reference sequence). This CDR3 contains 14 residues. V dropped 5 bases and J dropped 4 bases, with 14 bases sitting between them. The CDR3 loop is CATSPIRGGTEAFF. CDR3 DNA sequence: TGTGCCACCAGCCCGATCCGGGGCGGCACTGAAGCTTTCTTT.

The chain has TRBV6-5 and TRBJ2-7, with 8 bases fitting TRBD1. The ends lost 6 bases at V and 3 bases at J; junction bases unmatched: 1. This CDR3 spans 12 amino acids. Germline V gene lookup returns CDR1 MNHEY and CDR2 SVGAGI. Here the CDR3 reads CASRGTGYEQYF. CDR3 nucleotide sequence: TGTGCCAGCAGAGGGACAGGCTACGAGCAGTACTTC.

The J gene is TRBJ2-5, the V gene TRBV5-4; the match to TRBD1 covers 10 bases. Germline V gives CDR1 SGHNT, CDR2 YYREEE (reference sequence). The length of the CDR3 is 14 residues. V dropped 5 bases and J dropped 7; count of bases not matched to a gene: 8. The CDR3 DNA reads as TGTGCCAGCAGTCCTGACAGGGGGCGGGGGACCCAGTACTTC. Translating gives CASSPDRGRGTQYF.

The V gene is TRBV30, the J gene TRBJ1-2; D not resolved. Looked up from germline, CDR1 is GTSNPN and CDR2 is SVGIG (reference sequence). V lost 4 bases to trimming and J lost 0 bases, with 15 bases between them. The CDR3 runs 15 residues. CDR3 coding DNA: TGTGCCTGGACCCCGCCAAACGGAGCTAACTATGGCTACACCTTC. Protein sequence: CAWTPPNGANYGYTF.

The chain recombines TRBV27 with TRBJ1-4; weak D call: TRBD1 (6 bases). Trimming removed 6 bases from V and 4 bases from J, with 15 bases in between. This CDR3 is 15 amino acids long. The germline gives CDR1 MNHEY, CDR2 SMNVEV (reference sequence). The DNA for the CDR3 is TGTGCCAGCAGCTCCTGGGAGGGGGGTAATGAAAAACTGTTTTTT. Protein: CASSSWEGGNEKLFF.

This rearrangement joins TRBV7-9 to TRBJ2-3, with 10 bases fitting TRBD2. CDR3 length: 15 amino acids. V lost 4 bases to trimming and J lost 1 base; unmatched junction nucleotides: 2. Looked up from germline, CDR1 is SEHNR and CDR2 is FQNEAQ (reference sequence). Written as DNA, the CDR3 is TGTGCCAGCAGCTCCGGGACTAGCGGCACAGATACGCAGTATTTT. Translated, it gives CASSSGTSGTDTQYF.

The V and J genes are TRBV19 and TRBJ1-5; 7 bases agree with TRBD1. The germline V gene has CDR1 LNHDA and CDR2 SQIVND (reference sequence). Germline trimming cut 7 bases from V and 7 bases from J; bases unmatched to any gene: 4. CDR3 length: 12 residues. The CDR3 is CASTLQGQPQHF. CDR3 DNA: TGTGCCAGTACTTTACAGGGGCAGCCCCAGCATTTT.

In this sample, this clone turned up a few times. This rearrangement joins TRBV23-1 to TRBJ1-6, with D perhaps matching TRBD1 (5 bases). TRBV23-1 is noted as an ORF with a role that remains uncertain. V was shortened by 0 bases and J by 6 bases, with 15 bases between the two germline ends. This CDR3 region has 17 residues. The CDR3 DNA sequence: TGCGCCAGCAGTCAATCTTTAGGGCAGGGTGGTAATTCACCCCTCCACTTT. As protein: CASSQSLGQGGNSPLHF.